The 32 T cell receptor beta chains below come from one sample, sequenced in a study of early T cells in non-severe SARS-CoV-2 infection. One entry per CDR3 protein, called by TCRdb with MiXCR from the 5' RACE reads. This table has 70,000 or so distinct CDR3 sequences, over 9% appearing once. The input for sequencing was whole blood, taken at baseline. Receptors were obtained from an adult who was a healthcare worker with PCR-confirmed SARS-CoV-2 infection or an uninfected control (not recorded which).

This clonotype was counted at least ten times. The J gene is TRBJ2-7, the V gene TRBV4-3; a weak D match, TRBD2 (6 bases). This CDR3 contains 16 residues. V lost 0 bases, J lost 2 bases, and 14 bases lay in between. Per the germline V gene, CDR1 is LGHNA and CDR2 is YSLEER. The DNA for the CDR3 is TGCGCCAGCAGCCAAGAAGCAGGGAGGTGGACCTACGAGCAGTACTTC. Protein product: CASSQEAGRWTYEQYF.

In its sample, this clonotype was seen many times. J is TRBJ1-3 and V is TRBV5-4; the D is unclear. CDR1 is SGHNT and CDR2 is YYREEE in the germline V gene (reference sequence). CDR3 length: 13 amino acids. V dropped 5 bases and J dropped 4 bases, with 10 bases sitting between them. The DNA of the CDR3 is TGTGCCAGCAGAGACCCCCGGGGAAACACCATATATTTT. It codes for CASRDPRGNTIYF. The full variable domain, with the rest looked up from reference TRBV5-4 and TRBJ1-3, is ETGVTQSPTHLIKTRGQQVTLRCSSQSGHNTVSWYQQALGQGPQFIFQYYREEENGRGNFPPRFSGLQFPNYSSELNVNALELDDSALYLCASRDPRGNTIYFGEGSWLTVV.

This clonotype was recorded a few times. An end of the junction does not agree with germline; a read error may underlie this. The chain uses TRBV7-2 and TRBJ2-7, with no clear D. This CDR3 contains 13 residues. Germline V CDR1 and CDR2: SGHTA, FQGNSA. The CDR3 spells CASNLAILYEQYF. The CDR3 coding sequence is TGTGCCAGCAACTTAGCCATACTCTACGAGCAGTACTTC.

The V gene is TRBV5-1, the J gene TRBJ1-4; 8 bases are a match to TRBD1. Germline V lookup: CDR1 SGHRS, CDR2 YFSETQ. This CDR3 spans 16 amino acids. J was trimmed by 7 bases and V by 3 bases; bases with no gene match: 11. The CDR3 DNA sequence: TGCGCCAGCAGCTCACATATGGGACAGGACTTTGAAAAACTGTTTTTT. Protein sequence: CASSSHMGQDFEKLFF.

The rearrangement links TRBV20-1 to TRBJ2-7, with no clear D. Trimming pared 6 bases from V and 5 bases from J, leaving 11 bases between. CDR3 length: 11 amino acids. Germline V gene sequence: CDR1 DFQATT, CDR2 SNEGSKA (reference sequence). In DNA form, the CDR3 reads TGCAGTGCCTCCCCCGGACACGAGCAGTACTTC. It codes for CSASPGHEQYF.

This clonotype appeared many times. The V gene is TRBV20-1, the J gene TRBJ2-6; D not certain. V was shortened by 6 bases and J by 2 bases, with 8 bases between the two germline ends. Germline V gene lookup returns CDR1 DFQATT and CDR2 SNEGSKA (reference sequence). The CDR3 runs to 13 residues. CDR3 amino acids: CSAHLPGANVLTF. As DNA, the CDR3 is TGCAGTGCCCACCTCCCTGGGGCCAACGTCCTGACTTTC.

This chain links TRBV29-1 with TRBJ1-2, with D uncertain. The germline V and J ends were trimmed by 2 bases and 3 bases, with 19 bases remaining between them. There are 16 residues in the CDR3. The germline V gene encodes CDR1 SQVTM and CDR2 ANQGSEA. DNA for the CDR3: TGCAGCGTTGAACTAACTGGCCCCAGCGCGGACTATGGCTACACCTTC. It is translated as CSVELTGPSADYGYTF.

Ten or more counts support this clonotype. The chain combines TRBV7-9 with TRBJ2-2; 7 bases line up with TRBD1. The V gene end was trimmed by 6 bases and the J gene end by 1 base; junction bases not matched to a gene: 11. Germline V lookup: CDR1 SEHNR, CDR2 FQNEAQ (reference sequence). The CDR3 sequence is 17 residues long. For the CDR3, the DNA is TGTGCCAGCAGTCAACGGCCCGGGACAGAGAACACCGGGGAGCTGTTTTTT. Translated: CASSQRPGTENTGELFF.

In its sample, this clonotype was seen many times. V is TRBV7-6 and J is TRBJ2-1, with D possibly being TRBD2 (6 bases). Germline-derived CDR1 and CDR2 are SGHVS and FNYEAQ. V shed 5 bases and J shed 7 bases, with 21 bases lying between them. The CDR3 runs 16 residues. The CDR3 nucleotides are TGTGCCAGCAGCCGGGACTGGCGGGGTATGTTGAATGAGCAGTTCTTC. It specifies CASSRDWRGMLNEQFF. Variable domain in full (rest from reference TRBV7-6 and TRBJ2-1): GAGVSQSPRYKVTKRGQDVALRCDPISGHVSLYWYRQALGQGPEFLTYFNYEAQQDKSGLPNDRFSAERPEGSISTLTIQRTEQRDSAMYRCASSRDWRGMLNEQFFGPGTRLTVL.

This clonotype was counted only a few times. The chain's CDR3 is CSALAGGRGANYNEQFF. The CDR3 coding sequence is TGCAGTGCCTTAGCGGGGGGGCGAGGCGCAAATTACAATGAGCAGTTCTTC. The V and J genes are TRBV20-1 and TRBJ2-1, with 11 bases matching TRBD2. The ends lost 6 bases at V and 4 bases at J; junction bases unmatched: 14. The CDR3 has 17 residues. CDR1 and CDR2 (germline): DFQATT, SNEGSKA (reference sequence).

This CDR3 reads CASSPQGDKETQYF. The CDR3 region has the DNA TGTGCCAGCAGCCCACAGGGGGATAAGGAGACCCAGTACTTC. The rearrangement uses TRBV11-3 and TRBJ2-5; 8 bases match TRBD1. J gave up 5 bases and V 5 bases, and 7 bases lay outside the gene matches. Germline lookup yields CDR1 SGHNT and CDR2 YENEEA. The CDR3 extends over 14 amino acids. Full variable domain (missing parts from reference TRBV11-3 and TRBJ2-5): EAGVVQSPRYKIIEKKQPVAFWCNPISGHNTLYWYLQNLGQGPELLIRYENEEAVDDSQLPKDRFSAERLKGVDSTLKIQPAELGDSAVYLCASSPQGDKETQYFGPGTRLLVL.

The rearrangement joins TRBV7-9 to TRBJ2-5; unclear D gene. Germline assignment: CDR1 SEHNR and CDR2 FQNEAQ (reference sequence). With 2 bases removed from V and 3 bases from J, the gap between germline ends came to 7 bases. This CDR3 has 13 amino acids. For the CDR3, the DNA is TGTGCCAGCAGCTTACCTATAGAAGAGACCCAGTACTTC. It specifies CASSLPIEETQYF. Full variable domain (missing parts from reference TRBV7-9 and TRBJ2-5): DTGVSQNPRHKITKRGQNVTFRCDPISEHNRLYWYRQTLGQGPEFLTYFQNEAQLEKSRLLSDRFSAERPKGSFSTLEIQRTEQGDSAMYLCASSLPIEETQYFGPGTRLLVL.

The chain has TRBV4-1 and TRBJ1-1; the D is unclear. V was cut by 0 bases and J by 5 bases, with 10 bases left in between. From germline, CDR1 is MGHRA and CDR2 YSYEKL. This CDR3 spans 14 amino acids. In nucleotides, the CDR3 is TGCGCCAGCAGCCAAGAGAGTCGAGAAACTGAAGCTTTCTTT. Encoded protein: CASSQESRETEAFF.

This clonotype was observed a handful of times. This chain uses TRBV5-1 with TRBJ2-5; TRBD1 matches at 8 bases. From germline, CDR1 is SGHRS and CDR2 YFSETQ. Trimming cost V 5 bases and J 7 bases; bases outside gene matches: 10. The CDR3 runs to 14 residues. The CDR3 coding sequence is TGCGCCAGCAGTCGTCAGACAGGGGAGAGGACCCAGTACTTC. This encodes CASSRQTGERTQYF.

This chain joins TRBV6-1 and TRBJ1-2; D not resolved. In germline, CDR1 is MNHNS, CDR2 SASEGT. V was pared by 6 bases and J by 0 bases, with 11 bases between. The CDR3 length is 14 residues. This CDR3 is CASRLDPPNYGYTF. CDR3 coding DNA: TGTGCCAGCAGATTGGATCCGCCTAACTATGGCTACACCTTC.

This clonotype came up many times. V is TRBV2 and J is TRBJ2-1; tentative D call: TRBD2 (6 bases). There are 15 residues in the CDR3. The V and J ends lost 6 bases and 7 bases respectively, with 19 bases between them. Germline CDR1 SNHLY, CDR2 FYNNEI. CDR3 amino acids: CASSPRGLLDNEQFF. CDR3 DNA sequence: TGTGCCAGCAGCCCGCGGGGACTGCTTGATAATGAGCAGTTCTTC.

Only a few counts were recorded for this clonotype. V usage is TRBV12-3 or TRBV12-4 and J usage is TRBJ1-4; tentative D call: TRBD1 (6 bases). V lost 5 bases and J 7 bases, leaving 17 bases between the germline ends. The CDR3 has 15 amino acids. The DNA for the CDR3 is TGTGCCAGCAGTCCTGGGGGCTACACGGTTGAAAAACTGTTTTTT. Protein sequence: CASSPGGYTVEKLFF.

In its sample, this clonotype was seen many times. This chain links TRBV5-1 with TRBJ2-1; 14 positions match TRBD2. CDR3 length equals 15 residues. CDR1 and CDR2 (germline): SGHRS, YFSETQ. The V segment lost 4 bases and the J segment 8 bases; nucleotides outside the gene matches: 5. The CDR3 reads CASSLGTSGGDEQFF. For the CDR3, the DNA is TGCGCCAGCAGCCTGGGGACTAGCGGGGGAGATGAGCAGTTCTTC.

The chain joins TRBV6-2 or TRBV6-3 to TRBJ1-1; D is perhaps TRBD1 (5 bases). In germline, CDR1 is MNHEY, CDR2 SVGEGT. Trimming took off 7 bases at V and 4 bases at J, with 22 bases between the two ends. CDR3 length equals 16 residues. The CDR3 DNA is TGTGCCAGCAACAAACCCATACGGGGCGGCGGCACTGAAGCTTTCTTT. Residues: CASNKPIRGGGTEAFF.

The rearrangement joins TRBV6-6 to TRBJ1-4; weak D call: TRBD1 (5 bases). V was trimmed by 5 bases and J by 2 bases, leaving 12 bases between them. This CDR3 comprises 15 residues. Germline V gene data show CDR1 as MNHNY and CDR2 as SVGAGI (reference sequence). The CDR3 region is CASSPRDGTNEKLFF. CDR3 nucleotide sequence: TGTGCCAGCAGTCCCCGGGACGGTACTAATGAAAAACTGTTTTTT.

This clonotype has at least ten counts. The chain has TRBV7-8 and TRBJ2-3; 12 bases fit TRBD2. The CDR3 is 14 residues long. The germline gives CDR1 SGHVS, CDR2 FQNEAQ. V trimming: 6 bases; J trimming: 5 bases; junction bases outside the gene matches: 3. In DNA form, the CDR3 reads TGTGCCAGCAGTCTAGCGGGGGGGCAAGATACGCAGTATTTT. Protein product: CASSLAGGQDTQYF. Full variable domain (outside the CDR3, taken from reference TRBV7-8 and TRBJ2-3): GAGVSQSPRYKVAKRGQDVALRCDPISGHVSLFWYQQALGQGPEFLTYFQNEAQLDKSGLPSDRFFAERPEGSVSTLKIQRTQQEDSAVYLCASSLAGGQDTQYFGPGTRLTVL.

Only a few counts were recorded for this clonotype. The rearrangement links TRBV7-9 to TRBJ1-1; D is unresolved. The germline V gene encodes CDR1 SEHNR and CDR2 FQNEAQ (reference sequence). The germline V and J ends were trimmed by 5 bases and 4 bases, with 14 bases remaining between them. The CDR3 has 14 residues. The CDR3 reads CASSPRATVTEAFF. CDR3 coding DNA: TGTGCCAGCAGCCCCCGGGCCACAGTCACTGAAGCTTTCTTT.

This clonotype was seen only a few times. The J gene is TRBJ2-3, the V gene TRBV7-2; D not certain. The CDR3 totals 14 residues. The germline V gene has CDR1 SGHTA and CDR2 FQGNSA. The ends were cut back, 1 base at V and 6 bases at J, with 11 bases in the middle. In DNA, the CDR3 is TGTGCCAGCAGCTTAGAACTCACACACGATACGCAGTATTTT. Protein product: CASSLELTHDTQYF.

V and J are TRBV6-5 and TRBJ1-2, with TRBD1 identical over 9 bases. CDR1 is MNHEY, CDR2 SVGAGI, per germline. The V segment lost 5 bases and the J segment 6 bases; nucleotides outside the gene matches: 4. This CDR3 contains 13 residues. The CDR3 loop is CASSGDRVDGYTF. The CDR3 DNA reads TGTGCCAGCAGTGGGGACAGGGTCGATGGCTACACCTTC.

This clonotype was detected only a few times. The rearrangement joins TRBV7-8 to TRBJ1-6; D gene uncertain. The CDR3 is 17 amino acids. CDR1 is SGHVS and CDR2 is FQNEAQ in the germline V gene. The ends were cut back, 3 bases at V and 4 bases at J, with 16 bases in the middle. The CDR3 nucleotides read TGTGCCAGCAGCTTTAAATTTATCCGGGGTTATAATTCACCCCTCCACTTT. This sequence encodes CASSFKFIRGYNSPLHF.

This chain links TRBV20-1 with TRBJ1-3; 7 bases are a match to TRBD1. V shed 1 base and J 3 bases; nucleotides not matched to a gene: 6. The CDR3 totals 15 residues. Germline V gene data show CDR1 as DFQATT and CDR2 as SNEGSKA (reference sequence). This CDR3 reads CSARVARGSGNTIYF. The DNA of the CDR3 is TGCAGTGCTAGAGTGGCCAGGGGGAGTGGAAACACCATATATTTT.

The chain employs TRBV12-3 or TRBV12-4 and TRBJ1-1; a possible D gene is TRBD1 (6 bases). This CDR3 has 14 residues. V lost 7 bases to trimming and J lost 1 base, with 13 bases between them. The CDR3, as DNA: TGTGCCAGCACCGAATACAGGGAGAACACTGAAGCTTTCTTT. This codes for CASTEYRENTEAFF.

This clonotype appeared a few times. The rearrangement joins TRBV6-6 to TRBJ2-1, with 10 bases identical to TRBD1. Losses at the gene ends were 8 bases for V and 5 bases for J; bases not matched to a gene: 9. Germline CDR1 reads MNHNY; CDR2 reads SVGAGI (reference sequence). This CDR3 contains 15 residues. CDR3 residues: CASRRDRGPNNEQFF. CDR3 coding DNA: TGTGCCAGCCGTCGCGACAGGGGGCCCAACAATGAGCAGTTCTTC.

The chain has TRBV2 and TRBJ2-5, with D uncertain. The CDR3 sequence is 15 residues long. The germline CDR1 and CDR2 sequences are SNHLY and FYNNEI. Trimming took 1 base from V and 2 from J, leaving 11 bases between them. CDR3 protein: CASSEGDGRQETQYF. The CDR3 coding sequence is TGTGCCAGCAGTGAAGGGGATGGCAGACAAGAGACCCAGTACTTC.

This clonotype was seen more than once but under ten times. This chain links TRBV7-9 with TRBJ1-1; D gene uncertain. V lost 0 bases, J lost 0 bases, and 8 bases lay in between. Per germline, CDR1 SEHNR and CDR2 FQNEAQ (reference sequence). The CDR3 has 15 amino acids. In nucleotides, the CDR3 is TGTGCCAGCAGCTTAGCCGCATTACTGAACACTGAAGCTTTCTTT. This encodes CASSLAALLNTEAFF.

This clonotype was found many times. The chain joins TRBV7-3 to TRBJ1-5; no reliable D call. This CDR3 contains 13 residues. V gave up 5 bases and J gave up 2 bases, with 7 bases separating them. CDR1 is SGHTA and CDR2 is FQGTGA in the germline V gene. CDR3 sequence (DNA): TGTGCCAGCAGCCAGGACGGCAATCAGCCCCAGCATTTT. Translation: CASSQDGNQPQHF.

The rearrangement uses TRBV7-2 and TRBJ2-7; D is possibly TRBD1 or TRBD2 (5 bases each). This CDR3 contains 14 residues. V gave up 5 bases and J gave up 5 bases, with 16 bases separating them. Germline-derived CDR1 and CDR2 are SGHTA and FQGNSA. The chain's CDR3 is CASSPGRLLDEQYF. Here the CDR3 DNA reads TGTGCCAGCAGCCCGGGACGGCTTTTGGACGAGCAGTACTTC.